In this sample, the clone carrying this T cell receptor beta chain turned up many times. The antigen is undetermined. The entry originates in a study of regulatory T cells in long-lasting Graves disease. Study outcomes and limitations: Repertoires from persistent disease leaned toward TRBV28, TRBJ1-2 and TRBJ2-5.

As to time point: newly diagnosed GD, antithyroid drugs for less than 3 months. Generation of the TCR library employed RNA extracted from PBMCs. Germline V gene lookup returns CDR1 SNHLY and CDR2 FYNNEI. The CDR3 runs to 15 residues. The V gene lost 4 bases and the J gene lost 2 bases, with 15 bases spanning the gap. Combining iRepertoire HTBI primers with Arm-PCR of CDR3 regions, the authors built TCR beta libraries. Via MiXCR, TCRdb re-called the multiplex PCR reads, giving one row per CDR3 protein. The sample holds hundreds of thousands of distinct CDR3 sequences, roughly 15% seen once. The same data also contributed to another study, on T cells in Graves' hyperthyroidism and ophthalmopathy. That source adds: Graves' hyperthyroidism was deemed stable absent ophthalmopathy progression within 18 months. Carried out on the TCR CDR3, a first-round RT-PCR used the HTBI primer set.

This clonotype originated in a woman in her twenties or thirties with Graves disease. This chain links TRBV2 with TRBJ2-7; tentatively, D is TRBD1 or TRBD2 (5 bases each). Specimen: peripheral blood mononuclear cells (PBMCs), collected at new diagnosis, from a patient treated with antithyroid drugs. As DNA, the CDR3 is TGTGCCAGCAGTGTCGGGGCAGGCGGACCCTACGAGCAGTACTTC. Translated: CASSVGAGGPYEQYF.